These T cell receptor beta chains were read from a single sample in a study of T cells in Graves' hyperthyroidism and ophthalmopathy. TCRdb analysed the multiplex PCR reads with MiXCR anew, one entry per CDR3 protein. The repertoire has about 250,000 distinct CDR3 sequences, about 20% of them found once; the top ten carry about 60%. Sequencing input: blood. These receptor sequences come from a man aged 25 to 40 with Graves' ophthalmopathy. Each CDR3 is given with its conserved first and last residue. The D gene is left open where the match is weak. Clone size is given for some rows only: seen once, a few or many times, or a class if the clone is expanded.

J	D	size	V	CDR3	DNA
TRBJ1-5	-	-	TRBV6-1	CASRPAGGFSNQPQHF	TGTGCCAGCAGACCCGCCGGGGGTTTTAGCAATCAGCCCCAGCATTTT
TRBJ2-7	TRBD1	many	TRBV18	CASSTIRDRGNEQYF	TGTGCCAGCTCAACAATCAGGGACAGGGGGAACGAGCAGTACTTC
TRBJ2-1	-	many	TRBV2	CASSSINEQFF	TGTGCCAGCAGTTCAATCAATGAGCAGTTCTTC
TRBJ2-7	-	-	TRBV19	CASSIGGAYEQYF	TGTGCCAGTAGTATTGGCGGAGCCTACGAGCAGTACTTC
TRBJ2-3	-	few	TRBV12-3/TRBV12-4	CASTQGTWDTQYF	TGTGCCAGCACCCAAGGGACCTGGGATACGCAGTATTTT
TRBJ2-7	-	-	TRBV11-2	CASSQDVLLAHEQYF	TGTGCCAGCAGCCAAGACGTCCTATTGGCCCACGAGCAGTACTTC
TRBJ2-7	-	few	TRBV27	CASSLYQRRSYEQYF	TGTGCCAGCAGTTTATATCAGCGGAGGTCCTACGAGCAGTACTTC
TRBJ2-1	-	many	TRBV11-2	CASSLQLWDEQFF	TGTGCCAGCAGCTTACAACTCTGGGATGAGCAGTTCTTC
TRBJ2-7	-	many	TRBV12-3/TRBV12-4	CASSYPGGDISYEQYF	TGTGCCAGCAGTTACCCAGGGGGGGATATCTCCTACGAGCAGTACTTC
TRBJ2-1	-	-	TRBV12-3/TRBV12-4	CASLRREPLYNEQFF	TGTGCCAGCCTGAGACGGGAGCCCCTTTACAATGAGCAGTTCTTC
TRBJ2-7	-	-	TRBV5-6	CASSLGGAYSYEQYF	TGTGCCAGCAGCTTGGGAGGGGCTTACTCCTACGAGCAGTACTTC
TRBJ2-1	TRBD2	-	TRBV19	CASSSLAGEEQFF	TGTGCCAGTAGTAGTCTAGCGGGAGAGGAGCAGTTCTTC
TRBJ1-1	-	many	TRBV11-3	CASSLGGEAAFF	TGTGCCAGCAGCTTAGGGGGGGAGGCGGCTTTCTTT
TRBJ2-7	-	few	TRBV5-6	CASSPTTSTYEQYF	TGTGCCAGCAGCCCTACCACCTCCACCTACGAGCAGTACTTC
TRBJ1-1	-	few	TRBV28	CASSLLLELMNTEAFF	TGTGCCAGCAGTCTTCTGCTGGAACTAATGAACACTGAAGCTTTCTTT
TRBJ2-3	TRBD2	-	TRBV5-5	CASSAGTSLATQYF	TGTGCCAGCAGCGCCGGGACTAGTCTTGCTACGCAGTATTTT
TRBJ1-1	TRBD1	many	TRBV25-1	CASSDPGGNTEAFF	TGTGCCAGCAGTGACCCAGGGGGTAACACTGAAGCTTTCTTT
TRBJ1-5	-	few	TRBV28	CASRTGTGIYSNQPQHF	TGTGCCAGCAGGACCGGGACGGGAATCTATAGCAATCAGCCCCAGCATTTT
TRBJ2-1	TRBD2	few	TRBV20-1	CSADGTSGVYNEQFF	TGCAGTGCCGACGGGACTAGCGGAGTTTACAATGAGCAGTTCTTC
TRBJ2-7	-	-	TRBV7-9	CASSLGGADEQYF	TGTGCCAGCAGCTTAGGGGGTGCAGACGAGCAGTACTTC
TRBJ1-4	-	many	TRBV2	CASSKTGTNEKLFF	TGTGCCAGCAGTAAAACAGGGACTAATGAAAAACTGTTTTTT
TRBJ2-1	TRBD2	few	TRBV24-1	CATSDLSGSVHEQFF	TGTGCCACCAGTGATTTAAGCGGGAGTGTGCATGAGCAGTTCTTC
TRBJ2-7	-	many	TRBV9	CASSVGNSYEQYF	TGTGCCAGCAGCGTGGGGAATTCCTACGAGCAGTACTTC
TRBJ1-1	TRBD1	-	TRBV27	CASSTGVGTEAFF	TGTGCCAGCAGTACAGGGGTGGGGACTGAAGCTTTCTTT
TRBJ1-5	-	-	TRBV24-1	CATSDEGFDQPQHF	TGTGCCACCAGTGACGAGGGATTCGATCAGCCCCAGCATTTT
TRBJ1-2	TRBD1	few	TRBV3-1	CASSLSLTGLYGYTF	TGTGCCAGCAGCCTATCATTGACAGGGCTCTATGGCTACACCTTC
TRBJ1-4	-	-	TRBV19	CASSPQGVSEKLFF	TGTGCCAGTAGCCCTCAGGGAGTTAGTGAAAAACTGTTTTTT
TRBJ2-1	-	-	TRBV7-2	CASSWGGGGTQRDYNEQFF	TGTGCCAGCAGCTGGGGGGGGGGGGGGACACAGCGGGATTACAATGAGCAGTTCTTC
TRBJ2-1	-	-	TRBV9	CASSVSGLDFNEQFF	TGTGCCAGCAGCGTAAGCGGGCTGGATTTCAATGAGCAGTTCTTC
TRBJ1-1	-	-	TRBV10-2	CASSDLLDLARTEAFF	TGCGCCAGCAGTGATCTGTTGGACCTTGCCCGGACTGAAGCTTTCTTT